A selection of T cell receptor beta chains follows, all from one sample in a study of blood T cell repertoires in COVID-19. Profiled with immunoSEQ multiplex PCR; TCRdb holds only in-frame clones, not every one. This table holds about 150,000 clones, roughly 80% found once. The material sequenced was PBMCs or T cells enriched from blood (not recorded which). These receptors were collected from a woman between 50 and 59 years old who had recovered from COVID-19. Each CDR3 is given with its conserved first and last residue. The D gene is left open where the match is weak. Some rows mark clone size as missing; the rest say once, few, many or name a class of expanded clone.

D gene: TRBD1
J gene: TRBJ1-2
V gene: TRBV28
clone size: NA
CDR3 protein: CASSLVGQGAHNGYTF
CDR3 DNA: TGTGCCAGCAGTTTAGTGGGCCAGGGGGCGCATAATGGCTACACCTTC

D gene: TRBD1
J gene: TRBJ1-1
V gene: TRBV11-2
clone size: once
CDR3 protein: CASSLGSQGIAEAFF
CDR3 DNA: TGTGCCAGCAGCTTGGGCTCACAGGGGATAGCCGAAGCTTTCTTT

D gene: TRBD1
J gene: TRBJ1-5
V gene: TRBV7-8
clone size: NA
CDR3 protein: CASSVGTGANQPQHF
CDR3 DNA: TGTGCCAGCAGCGTAGGGACAGGGGCAAATCAGCCCCAGCATTTT

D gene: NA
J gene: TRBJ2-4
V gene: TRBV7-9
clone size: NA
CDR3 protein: CASSLGWSGGKNIQYF
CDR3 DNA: TGTGCCAGCAGCTTAGGTTGGTCCGGGGGCAAAAACATTCAGTACTTC

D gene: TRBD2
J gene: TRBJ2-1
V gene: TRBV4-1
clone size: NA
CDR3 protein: CASSQRGYRTSGVNSYNEQFF
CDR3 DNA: TGCGCCAGCAGCCAACGGGGTTACCGGACTAGCGGGGTAAACTCCTACAATGAGCAGTTCTTC

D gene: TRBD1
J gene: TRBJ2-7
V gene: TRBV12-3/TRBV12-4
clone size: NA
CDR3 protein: CASSPGGTYEQYF
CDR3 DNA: TGTGCCAGCAGCCCAGGGGGAACCTACGAGCAGTACTTC

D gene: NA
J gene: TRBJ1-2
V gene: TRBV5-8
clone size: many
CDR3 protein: CASSFAGIYGYTF
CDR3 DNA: TGTGCCAGCAGCTTTGCAGGGATCTATGGCTACACCTTC

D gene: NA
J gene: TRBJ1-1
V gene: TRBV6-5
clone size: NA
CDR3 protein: CASSPGRRGYTEAFF
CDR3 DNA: TGTGCCAGCAGCCCCGGCCGGAGGGGCTACACTGAAGCTTTCTTT

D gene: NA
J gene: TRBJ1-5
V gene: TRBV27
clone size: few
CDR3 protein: CASSLVSSNQPQHF
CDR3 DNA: TGTGCCAGCAGTTTAGTATCTAGCAATCAGCCCCAGCATTTT

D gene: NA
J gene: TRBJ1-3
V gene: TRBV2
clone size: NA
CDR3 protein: CASSGQGTGNTIYF
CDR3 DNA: TGTGCCAGCAGTGGCCAGGGGACTGGAAACACCATATATTTT

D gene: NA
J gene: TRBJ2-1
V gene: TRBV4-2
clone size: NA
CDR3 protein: CASSQESGHYNEQFF
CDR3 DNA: TGTGCCAGCAGCCAAGAGTCGGGACACTACAATGAGCAGTTCTTC

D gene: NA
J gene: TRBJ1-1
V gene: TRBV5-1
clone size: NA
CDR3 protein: CASSLAGRGGTEAFF
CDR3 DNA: TGCGCCAGCAGCTTGGCCGGTAGGGGAGGAACTGAAGCTTTCTTT

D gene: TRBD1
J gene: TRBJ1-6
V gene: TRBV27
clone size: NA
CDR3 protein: CASSPTGQGYNSPLHF
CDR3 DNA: TGTGCCAGCAGCCCTACCGGACAGGGATATAATTCACCCCTCCACTTT

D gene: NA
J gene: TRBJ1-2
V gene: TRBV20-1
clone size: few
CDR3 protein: CRRGGYTF
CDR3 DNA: TGCAGAAGGGGGGGCTACACCTTC

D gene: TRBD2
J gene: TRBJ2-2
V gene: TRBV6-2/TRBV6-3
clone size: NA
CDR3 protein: CASSYSISGGDPNTGELFF
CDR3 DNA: TGTGCCAGCAGTTACTCGATTAGCGGGGGGGATCCAAACACCGGGGAGCTGTTTTTT

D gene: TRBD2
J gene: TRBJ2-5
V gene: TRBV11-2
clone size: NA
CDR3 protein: CASSSYSRGGGETQYF
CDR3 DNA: TGTGCCAGCAGCTCCTACTCCCGGGGGGGAGGAGAGACCCAGTACTTC

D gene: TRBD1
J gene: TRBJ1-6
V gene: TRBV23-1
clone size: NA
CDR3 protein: CASTPGTGFSYNSPLHF
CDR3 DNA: TGCGCCAGCACCCCCGGGACAGGGTTTTCCTATAATTCACCCCTCCACTTT

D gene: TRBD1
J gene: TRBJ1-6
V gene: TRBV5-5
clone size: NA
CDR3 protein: CASSRRGINNSPLHF
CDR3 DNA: TGTGCCAGCAGCCGCAGGGGGATCAATAATTCACCCCTCCACTTT

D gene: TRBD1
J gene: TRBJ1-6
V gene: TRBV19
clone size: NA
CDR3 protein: CASSPRTGSWTNSPLHF
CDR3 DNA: TGTGCCAGTAGTCCGCGGACAGGATCTTGGACAAATTCACCCCTCCACTTT

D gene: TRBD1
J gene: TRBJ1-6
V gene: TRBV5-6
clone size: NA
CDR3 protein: CASSFGQARSYNSPLHF
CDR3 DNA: TGTGCCAGCAGCTTTGGACAGGCTCGCTCCTATAATTCACCCCTCCACTTT

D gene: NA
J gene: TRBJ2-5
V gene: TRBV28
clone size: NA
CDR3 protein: CASSLGALEETQYF
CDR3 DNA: TGTGCCAGCAGTTTGGGGGCCCTTGAAGAGACCCAGTACTTC

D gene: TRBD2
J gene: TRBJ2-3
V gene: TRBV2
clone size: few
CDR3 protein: CASSLGPRGGADTQYF
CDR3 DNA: TGTGCCAGCAGTTTGGGGCCCCGGGGAGGGGCAGATACGCAGTATTTT

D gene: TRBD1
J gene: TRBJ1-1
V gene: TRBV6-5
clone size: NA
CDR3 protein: CASSYLRTGEAFF
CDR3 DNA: TGTGCCAGCAGTTACTTACGGACAGGGGAAGCTTTCTTT

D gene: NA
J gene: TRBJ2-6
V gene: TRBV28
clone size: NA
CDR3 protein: CASSSYRAGANVLTF
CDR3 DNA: TGTGCCAGCAGTTCCTACAGGGCTGGGGCCAACGTCCTGACTTTC

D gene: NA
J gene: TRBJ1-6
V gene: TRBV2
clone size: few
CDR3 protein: CASSEGGGSPLHF
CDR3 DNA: TGTGCCAGCAGTGAAGGGGGCGGTTCACCCCTCCACTTT

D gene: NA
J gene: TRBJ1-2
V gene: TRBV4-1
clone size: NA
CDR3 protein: CASSHLQGDYGYTF
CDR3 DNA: TGCGCCAGCAGCCACCTACAGGGTGACTATGGCTACACCTTC

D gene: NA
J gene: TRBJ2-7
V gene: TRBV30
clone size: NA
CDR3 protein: CAWIGQTNYEQYF
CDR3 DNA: TGTGCCTGGATAGGACAGACGAACTACGAGCAGTACTTC

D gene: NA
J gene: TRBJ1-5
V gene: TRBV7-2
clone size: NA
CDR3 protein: CASSFGVNQPQHF
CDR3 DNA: TGTGCCAGCAGCTTCGGTGTTAATCAGCCCCAGCATTTT

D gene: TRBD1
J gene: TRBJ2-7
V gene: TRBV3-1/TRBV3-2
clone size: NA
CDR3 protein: CASMGQASYEQYF
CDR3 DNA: TGTGCCAGCATGGGACAGGCTTCCTACGAGCAGTACTTC

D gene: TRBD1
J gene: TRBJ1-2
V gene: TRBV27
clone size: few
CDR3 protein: CASSPGTGIAHYGYTF
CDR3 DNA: TGTGCCAGCAGTCCGGGGACAGGGATAGCCCACTATGGCTACACCTTC

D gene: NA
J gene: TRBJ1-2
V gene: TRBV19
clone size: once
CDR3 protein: CASTTKDSPYYGYTF
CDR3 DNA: TGTGCCAGTACTACTAAAGATTCTCCTTACTATGGCTACACCTTC

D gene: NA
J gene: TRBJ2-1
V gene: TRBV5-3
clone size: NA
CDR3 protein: CARSCLGGLSWYNEQFF
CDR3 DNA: TGTGCCAGAAGCTGTTTAGGCGGGTTGAGTTGGTACAATGAGCAGTTCTTC

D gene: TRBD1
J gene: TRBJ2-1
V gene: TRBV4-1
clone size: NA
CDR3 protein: CASSHLRDRGRHSSYNEQFF
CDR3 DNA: TGCGCCAGCAGCCACCTCCGGGACAGGGGCCGACATAGCTCCTACAATGAGCAGTTCTTC

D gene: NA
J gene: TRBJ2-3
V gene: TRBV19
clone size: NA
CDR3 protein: CASSIEAITDTQYF
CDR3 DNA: TGTGCCAGTAGTATAGAAGCAATCACAGATACGCAGTATTTT

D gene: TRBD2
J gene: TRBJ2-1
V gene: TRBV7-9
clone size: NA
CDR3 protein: CASRLAGGLNEQFF
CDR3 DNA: TGTGCCAGCCGCCTAGCGGGGGGGCTCAATGAGCAGTTCTTC

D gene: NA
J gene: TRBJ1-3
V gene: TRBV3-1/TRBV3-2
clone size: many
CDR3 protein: CASSPYPGTSGNTIYF
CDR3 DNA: TGTGCCAGCAGCCCTTACCCCGGGACATCTGGAAACACCATATATTTT

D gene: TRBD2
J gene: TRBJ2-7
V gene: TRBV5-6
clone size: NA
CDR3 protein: CASRAEAGGRYEQYF
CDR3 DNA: TGTGCCAGCAGAGCGGAGGCGGGGGGTAGGTACGAGCAGTACTTC

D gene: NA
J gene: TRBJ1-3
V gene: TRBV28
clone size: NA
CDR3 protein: CASSDTPGGNTIYF
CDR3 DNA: TGTGCCAGCAGTGACACCCCCGGTGGAAACACCATATATTTT

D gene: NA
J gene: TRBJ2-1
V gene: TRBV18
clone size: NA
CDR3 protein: CASSRQGPYNEQFF
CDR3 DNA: TGTGCCAGCTCACGGCAGGGGCCCTACAATGAGCAGTTCTTC

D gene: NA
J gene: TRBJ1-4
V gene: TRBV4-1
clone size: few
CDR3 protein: CASSQGSGLGEKLFF
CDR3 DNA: TGCGCCAGCAGCCAAGGGTCAGGGTTGGGTGAAAAACTGTTTTTT

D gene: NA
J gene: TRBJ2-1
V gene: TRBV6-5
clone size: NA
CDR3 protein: CASSRGGSYNEQFF
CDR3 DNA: TGTGCCAGCAGTCGAGGGGGCTCCTACAATGAGCAGTTCTTC

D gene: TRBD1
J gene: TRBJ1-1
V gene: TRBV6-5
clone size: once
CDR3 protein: CASSSEQGAVGEAFF
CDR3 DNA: TGTGCCAGCAGTTCAGAACAGGGGGCTGTCGGTGAAGCTTTCTTT

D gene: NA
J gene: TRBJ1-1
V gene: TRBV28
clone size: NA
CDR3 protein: CASSLPHRVPEAFF
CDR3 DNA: TGTGCCAGCAGTCTACCACACAGGGTCCCTGAAGCTTTCTTT

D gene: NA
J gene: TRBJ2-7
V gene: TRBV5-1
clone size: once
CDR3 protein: CASSFRENSYEQYF
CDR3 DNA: TGCGCCAGCAGCTTCCGGGAAAACTCCTACGAGCAGTACTTC

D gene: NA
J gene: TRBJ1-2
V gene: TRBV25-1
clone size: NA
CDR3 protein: CASSEPVVTGHYGYTF
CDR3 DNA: TGTGCCAGCAGTGAACCCGTTGTCACAGGCCACTATGGCTACACCTTC

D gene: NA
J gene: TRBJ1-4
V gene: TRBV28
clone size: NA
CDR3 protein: CASSQGGEKLFF
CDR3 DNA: TGTGCCAGCAGTCAGGGAGGTGAAAAACTGTTTTTT

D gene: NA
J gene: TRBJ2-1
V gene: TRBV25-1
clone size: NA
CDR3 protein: CASSGVRGRMFREQFF
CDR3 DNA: TGTGCCAGCAGTGGGGTCCGGGGTAGAATGTTTCGGGAGCAGTTCTTC

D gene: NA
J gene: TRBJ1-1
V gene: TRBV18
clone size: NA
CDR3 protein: CASSPRVQRGTEAFF
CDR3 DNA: TGTGCCAGCTCACCAAGAGTACAGAGAGGGACTGAAGCTTTCTTT

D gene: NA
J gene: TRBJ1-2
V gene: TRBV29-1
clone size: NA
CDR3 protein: CSVEYRVGYGYTF
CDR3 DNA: TGCAGCGTTGAGTACAGGGTCGGGTATGGCTACACCTTC

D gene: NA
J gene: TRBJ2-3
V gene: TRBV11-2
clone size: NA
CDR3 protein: CASSPLGDTQYF
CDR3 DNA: TGTGCCAGCAGCCCGCTCGGAGATACGCAGTATTTT

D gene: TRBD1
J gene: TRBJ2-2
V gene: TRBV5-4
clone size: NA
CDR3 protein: CASSLAWTGRLTGELFF
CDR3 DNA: TGTGCCAGCAGCTTAGCATGGACAGGGAGACTGACCGGGGAGCTGTTTTTT

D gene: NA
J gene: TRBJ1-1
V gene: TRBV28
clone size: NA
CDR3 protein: CASSPLMNTEAFF
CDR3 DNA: TGTGCCAGCAGTCCACTCATGAACACTGAAGCTTTCTTT

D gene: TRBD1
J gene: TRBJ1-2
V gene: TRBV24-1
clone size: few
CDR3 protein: CATSDPTGGSYGYTF
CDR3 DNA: TGTGCCACCAGTGACCCGACAGGGGGCAGCTATGGCTACACCTTC